The 10 T cell receptor beta chains given below trace back to one sample, sequenced in a study of T-cell reconstitution after alpha-beta-depleted transplantation in children. Preparation of the TCRbeta library involved a method that used unique molecular identifiers. TCRdb ran MiXCR on the PCR reads and lists one entry per CDR3 protein. The table records nearly 550,000 distinct CDR3 sequences, 15% to 20% of them present only once. Sequencing used PBMCs from the stem cell graft donor, obtained from the stem cell graft. Every receptor here comes from a human donor who donated a stem cell graft to a child with acute lymphoblastic leukemia.

The chain combines TRBV12-3 or TRBV12-4 with TRBJ2-7; no clear D gene. This CDR3 spans 14 amino acids. V lost 3 bases and J 2 bases, leaving 11 bases between the germline ends. The CDR3: CASSFKNPPYEQYF. The CDR3 bases are TGTGCCAGCAGTTTCAAGAATCCTCCCTACGAGCAGTACTTC.

The chain recombines TRBV11-2 with TRBJ2-2, with D perhaps TRBD1 (6 bases). The CDR3 has 14 residues. Germline V gives CDR1 SGHAT, CDR2 FQNNGV. V shed 6 bases and J shed 2 bases, with 10 bases lying between them. Written as DNA, the CDR3 is TGTGCCAGCAGAGCGACAGGAAACACCGGGGAGCTGTTTTTT. Protein product: CASRATGNTGELFF.

This clonotype occurred a few times. The gene calls are TRBV13 and TRBJ2-3; D gene ambiguous. This CDR3 spans 12 amino acids. The germline CDR1 and CDR2 sequences are PRHDT and FYEKMQ (reference sequence). V lost 5 bases and J lost 5, with 8 bases in between. For the CDR3, the DNA is TGTGCCAGCAGCGTCCCCCAAGATACGCAGTATTTT. This encodes CASSVPQDTQYF.

The chain is built from TRBV6-1 and TRBJ1-2; 10 bases line up with TRBD1. The CDR3 has 14 residues. After removal of 2 bases from V and 7 bases from J, the junction contained 4 bases not matched to a gene. Germline-derived CDR1 and CDR2 are MNHNS and SASEGT. The CDR3 here is CASSESGDRGGYTF. The DNA of the CDR3 is TGTGCCAGCAGTGAAAGCGGGGACAGGGGTGGCTACACCTTC.

The chain employs TRBV5-1 and TRBJ2-4; 11 bases fit TRBD1. The trim removed 3 bases at V and 7 bases at J, leaving 9 bases unmatched. CDR3 length: 16 amino acids. Germline V gene data show CDR1 as SGHRS and CDR2 as YFSETQ. CDR3 loop: CASSSGQGGMKNIQYF. CDR3 coding DNA: TGCGCCAGCAGCTCGGGACAGGGGGGAATGAAGAACATTCAGTACTTC.

The chain joins TRBV7-9 to TRBJ1-1; no firm D call. V gave up 4 bases and J gave up 0 bases, with 9 bases separating them. This CDR3 has 14 amino acids. Looked up from germline, CDR1 is SEHNR and CDR2 is FQNEAQ (reference sequence). Here the CDR3 DNA reads TGTGCCAGCAGCTCAAGATCCTTGAACACTGAAGCTTTCTTT. It specifies CASSSRSLNTEAFF.

The CDR3 DNA follows: TGTGCAAGTCGCTCCGCGGGACTAGCGCCTACCTACGAGCAGTACTTC. Amino acid sequence: CASRSAGLAPTYEQYF. This chain joins TRBV12-2 and TRBJ2-7; the DNA was not compared with TRBD2, the D call given in the table. TRBV12-2 is shown as a pseudogene. CDR3 length equals 16 residues.

The gene calls are TRBV5-1 and TRBJ2-6; D unclear. The germline V gene encodes CDR1 SGHRS and CDR2 YFSETQ. The V end was cut by 0 bases, the J end by 2 bases, with 6 bases between. The CDR3 contains 15 residues. This chain's CDR3 is CASSLGWAGANVLTF. The CDR3 DNA follows: TGCGCCAGCAGCTTGGGATGGGCTGGGGCCAACGTCCTGACTTTC.

V is TRBV7-3 and J is TRBJ2-5; TRBD1 might be the D (6 bases). The V gene lost 1 base and the J gene lost 1 base, with 10 bases spanning the gap. Germline V CDR1 and CDR2: SGHTA, FQGTGA. This CDR3 has 15 amino acids. CDR3 protein: CASSLRGPFQETQYF. For the CDR3, the DNA is TGTGCCAGCAGCTTAAGGGGGCCTTTCCAAGAGACCCAGTACTTC.

The chain carries TRBV7-9 and TRBJ2-5; unclear D gene. The V and J ends lost 2 bases and 4 bases respectively, with 11 bases between them. Germline V lookup: CDR1 SEHNR, CDR2 FQNEAQ (reference sequence). The CDR3 runs to 14 residues. CDR3 sequence reads: CASSLIGFRETQYF. CDR3 nucleotides: TGTGCCAGCAGCTTAATTGGTTTTCGAGAGACCCAGTACTTC.